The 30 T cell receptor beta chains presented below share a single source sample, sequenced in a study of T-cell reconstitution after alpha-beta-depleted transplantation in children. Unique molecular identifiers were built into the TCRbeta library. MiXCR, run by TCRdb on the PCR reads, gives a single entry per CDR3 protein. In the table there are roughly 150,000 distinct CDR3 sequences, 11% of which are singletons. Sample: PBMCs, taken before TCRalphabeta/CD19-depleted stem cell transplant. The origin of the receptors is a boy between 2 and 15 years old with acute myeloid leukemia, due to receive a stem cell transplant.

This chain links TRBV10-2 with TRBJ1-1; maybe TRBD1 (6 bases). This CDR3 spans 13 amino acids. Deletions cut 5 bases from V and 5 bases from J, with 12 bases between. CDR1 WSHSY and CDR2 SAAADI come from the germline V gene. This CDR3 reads CASSTNQGTEAFF. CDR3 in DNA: TGCGCCAGCAGTACCAACCAGGGGACTGAAGCTTTCTTT.

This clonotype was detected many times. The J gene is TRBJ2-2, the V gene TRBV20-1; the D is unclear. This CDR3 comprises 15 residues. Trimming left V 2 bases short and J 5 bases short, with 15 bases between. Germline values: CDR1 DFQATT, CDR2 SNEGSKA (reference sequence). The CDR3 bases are TGCAGTGCTAGACCCGACGCCTTGAGGACCGGGGAGCTGTTTTTT. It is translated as CSARPDALRTGELFF.

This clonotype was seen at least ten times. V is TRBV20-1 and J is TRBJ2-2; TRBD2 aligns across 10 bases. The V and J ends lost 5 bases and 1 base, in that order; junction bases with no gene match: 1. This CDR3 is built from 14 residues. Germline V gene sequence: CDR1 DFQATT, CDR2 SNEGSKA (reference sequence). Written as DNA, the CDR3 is TGCAGTGCTTGGACTAGCGGGAACACCGGGGAGCTGTTTTTT. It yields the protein CSAWTSGNTGELFF.

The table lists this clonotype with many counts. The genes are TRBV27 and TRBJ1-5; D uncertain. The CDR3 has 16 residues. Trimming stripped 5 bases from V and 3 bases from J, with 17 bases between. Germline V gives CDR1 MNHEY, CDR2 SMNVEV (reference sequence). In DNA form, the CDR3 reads TGTGCCAGCAGTCCCTCACACGGATCCTCCAATCAGCCCCAGCATTTT. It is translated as CASSPSHGSSNQPQHF.

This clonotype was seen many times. CDR3 DNA: TGTGCCAGCAACTTAGCGGGAAGATACAATGAGCAGTTCTTC. Residues: CASNLAGRYNEQFF. The chain has TRBV5-6 and TRBJ2-1; TRBD2 agrees at 8 bases. This CDR3 has 14 residues. The V gene end was trimmed by 6 bases and the J gene end by 4 bases; junction bases not matched to a gene: 6. CDR1 is SGHDT and CDR2 is YYEEEE in the germline V gene. Based on the CDR3 plus reference TRBV5-6 and TRBJ2-1, the full variable domain is DAGVTQSPTHLIKTRGQQVTLRCSPKSGHDTVSWYQQALGQGPQFIFQYYEEEERQRGNFPDRFSGHQFPNYSSELNVNALLLGDSALYLCASNLAGRYNEQFFGPGTRLTVL.

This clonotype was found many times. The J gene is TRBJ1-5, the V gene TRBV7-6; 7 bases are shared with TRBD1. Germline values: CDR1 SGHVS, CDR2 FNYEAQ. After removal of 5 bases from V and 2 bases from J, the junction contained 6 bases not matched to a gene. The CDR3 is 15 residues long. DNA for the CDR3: TGTGCCAGCAGCCCATCAGGACAGGGCAATCAGCCCCAGCATTTT. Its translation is CASSPSGQGNQPQHF.

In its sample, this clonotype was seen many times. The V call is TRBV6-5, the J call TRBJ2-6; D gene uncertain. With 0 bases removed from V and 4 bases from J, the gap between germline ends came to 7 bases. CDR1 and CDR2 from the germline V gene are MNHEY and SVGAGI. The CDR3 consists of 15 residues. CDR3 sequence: CASSYSEAGANVLTF. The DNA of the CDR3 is TGTGCCAGCAGTTACTCGGAAGCGGGGGCCAACGTCCTGACTTTC.

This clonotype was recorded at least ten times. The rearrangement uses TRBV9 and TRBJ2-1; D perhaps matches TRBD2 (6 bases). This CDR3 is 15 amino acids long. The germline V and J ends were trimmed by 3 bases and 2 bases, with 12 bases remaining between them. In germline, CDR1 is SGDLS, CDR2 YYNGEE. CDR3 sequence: CASSARDFPYNEQFF. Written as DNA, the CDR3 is TGTGCCAGCAGCGCCCGGGACTTCCCCTACAATGAGCAGTTCTTC.

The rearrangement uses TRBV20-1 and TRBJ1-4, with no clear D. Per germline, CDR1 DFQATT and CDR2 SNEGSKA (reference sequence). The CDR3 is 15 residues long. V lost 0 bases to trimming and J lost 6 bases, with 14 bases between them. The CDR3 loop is CSARDHWRVDEKLFF. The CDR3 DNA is TGCAGTGCTAGAGATCACTGGCGGGTGGATGAAAAACTGTTTTTT.

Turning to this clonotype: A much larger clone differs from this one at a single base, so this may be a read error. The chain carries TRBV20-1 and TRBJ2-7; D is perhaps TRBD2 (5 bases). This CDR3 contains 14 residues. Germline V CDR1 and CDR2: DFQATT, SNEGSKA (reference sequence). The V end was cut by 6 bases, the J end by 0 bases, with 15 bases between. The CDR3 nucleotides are TGCAGTGCGTGGGCTCTAACTAGCTCCTACGAGCAGTACTTC. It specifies CSAWALTSSYEQYF.

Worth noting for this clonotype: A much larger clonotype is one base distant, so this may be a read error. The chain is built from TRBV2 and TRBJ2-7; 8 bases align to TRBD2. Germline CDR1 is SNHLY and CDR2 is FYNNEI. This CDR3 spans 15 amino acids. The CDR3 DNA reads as TGTGCCAGCAGTCCCCAACTAGCGGAGGACTACAAGCAGTACTTC. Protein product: CASSPQLAEDYKQYF.

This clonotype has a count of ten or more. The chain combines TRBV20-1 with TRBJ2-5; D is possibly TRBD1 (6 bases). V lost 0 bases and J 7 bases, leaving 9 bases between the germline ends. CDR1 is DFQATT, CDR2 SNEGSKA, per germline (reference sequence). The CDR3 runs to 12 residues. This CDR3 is CSARDGTWTQYF. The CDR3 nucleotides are TGCAGTGCTAGAGATGGGACATGGACCCAGTACTTC.

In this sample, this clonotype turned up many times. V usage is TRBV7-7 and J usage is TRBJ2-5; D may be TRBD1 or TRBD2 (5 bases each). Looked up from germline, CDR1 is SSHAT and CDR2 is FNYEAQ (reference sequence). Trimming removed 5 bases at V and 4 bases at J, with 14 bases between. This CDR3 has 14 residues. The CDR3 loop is CASSGPGTGETQYF. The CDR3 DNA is TGTGCCAGCAGCGGCCCCGGGACCGGAGAGACCCAGTACTTC.

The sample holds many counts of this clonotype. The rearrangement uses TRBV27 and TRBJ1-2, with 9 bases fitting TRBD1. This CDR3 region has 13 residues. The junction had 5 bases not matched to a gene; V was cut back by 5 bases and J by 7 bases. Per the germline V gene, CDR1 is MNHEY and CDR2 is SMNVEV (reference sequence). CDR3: CASSGSDRGGYTF. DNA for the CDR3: TGTGCCAGCAGTGGTTCGGACAGGGGTGGCTACACCTTC.

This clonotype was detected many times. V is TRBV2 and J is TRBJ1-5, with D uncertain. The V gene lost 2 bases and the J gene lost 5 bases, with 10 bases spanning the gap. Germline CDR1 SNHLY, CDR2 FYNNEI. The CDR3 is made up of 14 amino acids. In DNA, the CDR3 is TGTGCCAGCAGTGAAATGGCGGGTGATCAGCCCCAGCATTTT. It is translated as CASSEMAGDQPQHF.

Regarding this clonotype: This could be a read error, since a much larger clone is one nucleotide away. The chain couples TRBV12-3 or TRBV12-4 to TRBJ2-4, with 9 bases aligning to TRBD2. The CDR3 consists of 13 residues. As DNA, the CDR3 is TGTGCCAGCACTAGCGGGAACAAAAACAATCAGTACTTC. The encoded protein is CASTSGNKNNQYF.

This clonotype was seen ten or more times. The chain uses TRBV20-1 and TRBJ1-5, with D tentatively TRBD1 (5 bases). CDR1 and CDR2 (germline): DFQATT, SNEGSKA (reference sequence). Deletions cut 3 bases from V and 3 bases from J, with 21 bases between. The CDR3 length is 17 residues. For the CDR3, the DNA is TGCAGTGCTAGCTACTTGAAACAGGTGAGGATCAATCAGCCCCAGCATTTT. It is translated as CSASYLKQVRINQPQHF.

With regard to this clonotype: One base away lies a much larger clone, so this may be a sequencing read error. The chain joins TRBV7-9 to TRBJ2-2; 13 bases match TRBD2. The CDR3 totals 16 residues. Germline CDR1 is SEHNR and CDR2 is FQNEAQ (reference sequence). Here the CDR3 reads CASSLGLAGGSGALFF. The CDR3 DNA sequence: TGTGCCAGCAGCTTAGGACTAGCGGGAGGATCCGGGGCGCTGTTTTTT.

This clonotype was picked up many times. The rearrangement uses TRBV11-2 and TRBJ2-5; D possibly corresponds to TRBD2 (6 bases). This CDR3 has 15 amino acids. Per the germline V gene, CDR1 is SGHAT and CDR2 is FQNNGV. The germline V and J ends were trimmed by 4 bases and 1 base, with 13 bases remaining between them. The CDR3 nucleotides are TGTGCCAGCAGCTCCGCCAGGGAGGCCCAAGAGACCCAGTACTTC. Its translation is CASSSAREAQETQYF.

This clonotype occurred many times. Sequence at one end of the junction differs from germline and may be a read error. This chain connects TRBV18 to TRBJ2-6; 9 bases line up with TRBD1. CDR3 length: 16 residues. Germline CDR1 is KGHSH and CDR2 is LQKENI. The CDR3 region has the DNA TGTGTCAGCTCGCCTAGACAGGGGGCTGGGGCCAACGTCCTGACTTTC. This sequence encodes CVSSPRQGAGANVLTF.

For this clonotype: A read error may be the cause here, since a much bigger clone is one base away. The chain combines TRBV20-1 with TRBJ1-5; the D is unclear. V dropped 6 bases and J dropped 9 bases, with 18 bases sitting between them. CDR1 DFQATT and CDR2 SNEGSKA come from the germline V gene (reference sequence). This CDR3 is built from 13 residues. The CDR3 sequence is CSAEERAGGPQHF. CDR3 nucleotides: TGCAGTGCCGAAGAACGAGCAGGAGGGCCCCAGCATTTT.

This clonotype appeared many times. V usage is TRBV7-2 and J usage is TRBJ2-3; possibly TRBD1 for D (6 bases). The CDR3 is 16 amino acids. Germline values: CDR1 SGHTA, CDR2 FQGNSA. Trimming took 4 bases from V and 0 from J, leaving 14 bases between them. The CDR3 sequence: CASSYRQALSTDTQYF. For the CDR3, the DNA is TGTGCCAGCAGCTATAGACAGGCCCTCAGCACAGATACGCAGTATTTT.

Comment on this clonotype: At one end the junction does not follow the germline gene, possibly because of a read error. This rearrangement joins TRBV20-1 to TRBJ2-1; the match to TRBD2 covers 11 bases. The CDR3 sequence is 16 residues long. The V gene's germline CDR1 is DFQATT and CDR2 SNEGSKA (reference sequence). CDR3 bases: TGCTGTGCTAGAGTTGGACTAGCGGGCTCCTACAATGAGCAGTTCTTC. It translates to CCARVGLAGSYNEQFF.

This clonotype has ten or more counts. CDR3 protein: CASSTGTDYGYTF. CDR3 DNA sequence: TGTGCCAGCAGTACCGGGACAGACTATGGCTACACCTTC. The V and J genes are TRBV12-3 or TRBV12-4 and TRBJ1-2; TRBD1 matches 7 bases. This CDR3 comprises 13 residues. V shed 5 bases, J shed 3 bases, and the junction held 3 bases outside the gene matches.

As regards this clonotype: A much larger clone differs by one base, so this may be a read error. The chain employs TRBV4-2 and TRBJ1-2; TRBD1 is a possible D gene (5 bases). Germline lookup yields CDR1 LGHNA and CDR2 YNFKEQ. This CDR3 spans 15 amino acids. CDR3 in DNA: TGTCCCAGCAGCCAAGGGGAGGGCCCAAACTATGGCTACACCTTC. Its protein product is CPSSQGEGPNYGYTF.

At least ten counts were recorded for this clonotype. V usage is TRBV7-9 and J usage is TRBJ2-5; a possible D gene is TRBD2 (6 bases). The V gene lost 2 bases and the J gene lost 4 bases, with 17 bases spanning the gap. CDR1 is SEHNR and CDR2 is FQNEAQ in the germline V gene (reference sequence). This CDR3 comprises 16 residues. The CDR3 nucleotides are TGTGCCAGCAGCTTAATCGGGGACGGGGGAGCAGAGACCCAGTACTTC. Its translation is CASSLIGDGGAETQYF.

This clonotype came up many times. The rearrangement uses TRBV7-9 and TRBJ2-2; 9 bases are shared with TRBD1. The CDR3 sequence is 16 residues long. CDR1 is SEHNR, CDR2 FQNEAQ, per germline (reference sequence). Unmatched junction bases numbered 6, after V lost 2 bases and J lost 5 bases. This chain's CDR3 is CASSLLGQGLTGELFF. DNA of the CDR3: TGTGCCAGCAGCTTATTAGGACAGGGGCTAACCGGGGAGCTGTTTTTT.

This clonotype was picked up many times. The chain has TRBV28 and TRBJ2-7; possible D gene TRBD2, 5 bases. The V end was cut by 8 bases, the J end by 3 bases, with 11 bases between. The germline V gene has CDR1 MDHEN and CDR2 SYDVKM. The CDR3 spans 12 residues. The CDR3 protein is CASGEFLYEQYF. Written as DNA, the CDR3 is TGTGCCAGCGGGGAGTTCCTCTACGAGCAGTACTTC.

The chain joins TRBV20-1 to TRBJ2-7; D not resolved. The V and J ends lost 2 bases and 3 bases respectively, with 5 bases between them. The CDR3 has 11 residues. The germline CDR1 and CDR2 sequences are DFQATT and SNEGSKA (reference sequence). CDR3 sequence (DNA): TGCAGTGCTAGACAGGACTACGAGCAGTACTTC. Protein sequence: CSARQDYEQYF.

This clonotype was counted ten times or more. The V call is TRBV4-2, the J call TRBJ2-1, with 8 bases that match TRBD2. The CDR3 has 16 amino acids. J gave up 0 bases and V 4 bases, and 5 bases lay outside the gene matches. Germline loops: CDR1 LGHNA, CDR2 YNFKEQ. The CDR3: CASSPAGGPSYNEQFF. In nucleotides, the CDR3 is TGTGCCAGCAGCCCTGCGGGGGGACCCTCCTACAATGAGCAGTTCTTC.